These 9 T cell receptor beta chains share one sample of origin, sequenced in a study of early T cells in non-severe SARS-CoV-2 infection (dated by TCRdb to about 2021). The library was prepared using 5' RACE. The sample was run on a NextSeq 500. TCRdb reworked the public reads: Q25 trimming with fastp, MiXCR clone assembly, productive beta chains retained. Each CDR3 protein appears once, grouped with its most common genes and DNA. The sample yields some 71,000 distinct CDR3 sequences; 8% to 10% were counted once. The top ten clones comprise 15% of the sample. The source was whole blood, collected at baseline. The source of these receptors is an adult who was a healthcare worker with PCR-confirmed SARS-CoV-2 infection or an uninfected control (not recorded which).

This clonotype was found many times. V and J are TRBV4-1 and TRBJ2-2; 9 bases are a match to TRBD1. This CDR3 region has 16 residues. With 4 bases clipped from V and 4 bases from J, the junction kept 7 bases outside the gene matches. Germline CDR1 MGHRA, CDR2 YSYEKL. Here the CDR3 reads CASSPTGGGPTGELFF. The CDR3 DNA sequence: TGCGCCAGCAGCCCCACAGGGGGCGGCCCCACCGGGGAGCTGTTTTTT.

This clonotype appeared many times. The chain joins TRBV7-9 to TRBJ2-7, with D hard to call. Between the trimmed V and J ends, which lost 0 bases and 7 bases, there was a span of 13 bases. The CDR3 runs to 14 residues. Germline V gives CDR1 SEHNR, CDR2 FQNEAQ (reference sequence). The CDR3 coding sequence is TGTGCCAGCAGCTTAGCGGCAGTAACCGCTGAGCAGTACTTC. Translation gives CASSLAAVTAEQYF.

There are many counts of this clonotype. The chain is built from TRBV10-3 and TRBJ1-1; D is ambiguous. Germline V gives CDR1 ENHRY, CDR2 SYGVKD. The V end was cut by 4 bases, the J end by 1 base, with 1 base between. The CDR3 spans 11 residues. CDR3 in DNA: TGTGCCATCAGTGGGAACACTGAAGCTTTCTTT. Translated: CAISGNTEAFF.

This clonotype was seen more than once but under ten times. The CDR3, as DNA: TGTGCCAGCAGACCACAGGGTTCAGGGAATTCACCCCTCCACTTT. Translating gives CASRPQGSGNSPLHF. The chain is built from TRBV27 and TRBJ1-6; the D gene is possibly TRBD1 (6 bases). The CDR3 totals 15 residues. Germline V gene lookup returns CDR1 MNHEY and CDR2 SMNVEV (reference sequence). V lost 6 bases and J lost 7, with 16 bases in between.

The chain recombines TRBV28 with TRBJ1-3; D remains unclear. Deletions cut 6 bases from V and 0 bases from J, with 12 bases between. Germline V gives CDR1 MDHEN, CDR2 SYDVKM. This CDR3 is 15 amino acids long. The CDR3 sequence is CASSPIVISGNTIYF. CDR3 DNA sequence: TGTGCCAGCAGCCCCATCGTTATCTCTGGAAACACCATATATTTT. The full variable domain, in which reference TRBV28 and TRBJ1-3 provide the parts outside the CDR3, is DVKVTQSSRYLVKRTGEKVFLECVQDMDHENMFWYRQDPGLGLRLIYFSYDVKMKEKGDIPEGYSVSREKKERFSLILESASTNQTSMYLCASSPIVISGNTIYFGEGSWLTVV.

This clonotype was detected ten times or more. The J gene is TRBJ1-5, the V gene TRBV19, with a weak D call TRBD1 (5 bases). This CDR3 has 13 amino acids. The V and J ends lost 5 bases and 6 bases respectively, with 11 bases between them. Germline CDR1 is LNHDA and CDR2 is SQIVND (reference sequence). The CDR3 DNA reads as TGTGCCAGTAGTTATCAGGGACTTCAGCCCCAGCATTTT. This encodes CASSYQGLQPQHF.

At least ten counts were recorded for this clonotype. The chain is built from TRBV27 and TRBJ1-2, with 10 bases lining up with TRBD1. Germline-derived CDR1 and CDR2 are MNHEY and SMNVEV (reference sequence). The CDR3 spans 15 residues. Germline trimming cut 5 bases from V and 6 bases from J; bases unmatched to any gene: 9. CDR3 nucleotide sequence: TGTGCCAGCAGTCTACAGAGACAGGGGGCAAATGGCTACACCTTC. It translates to CASSLQRQGANGYTF.

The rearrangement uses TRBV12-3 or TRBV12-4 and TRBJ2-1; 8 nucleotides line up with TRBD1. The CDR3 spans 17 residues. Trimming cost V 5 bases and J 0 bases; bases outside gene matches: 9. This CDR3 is CASSPTGARSSYNEQFF. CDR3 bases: TGTGCCAGCAGTCCGACAGGGGCAAGGAGCTCCTACAATGAGCAGTTCTTC.

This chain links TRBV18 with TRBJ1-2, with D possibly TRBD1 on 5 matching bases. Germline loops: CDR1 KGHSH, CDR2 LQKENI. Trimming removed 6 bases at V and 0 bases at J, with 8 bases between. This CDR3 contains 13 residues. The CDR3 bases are TGTGCCAGCTCGCGGGACCCTAACTATGGCTACACCTTC. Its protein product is CASSRDPNYGYTF.